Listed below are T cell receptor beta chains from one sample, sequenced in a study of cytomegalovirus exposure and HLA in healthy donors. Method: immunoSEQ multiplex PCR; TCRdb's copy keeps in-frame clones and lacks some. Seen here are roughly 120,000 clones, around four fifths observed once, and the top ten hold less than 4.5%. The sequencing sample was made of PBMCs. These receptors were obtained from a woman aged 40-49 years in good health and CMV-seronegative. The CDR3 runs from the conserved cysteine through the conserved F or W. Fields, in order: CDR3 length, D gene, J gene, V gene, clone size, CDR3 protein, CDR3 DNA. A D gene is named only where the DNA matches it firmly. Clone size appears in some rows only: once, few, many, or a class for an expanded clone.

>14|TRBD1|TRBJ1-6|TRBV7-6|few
CASSRDRGDSPLHF
TGTGCCAGCAGCCGGGACAGGGGTGATTCACCCCTCCACTTT
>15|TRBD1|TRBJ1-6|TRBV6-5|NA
CASSYLGQGYSPLHF
TGTGCCAGCAGTTACCTGGGACAGGGTTATTCACCCCTCCACTTT
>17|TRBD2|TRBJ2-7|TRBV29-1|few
CSVGTGSGRGSPYEQYF
TGCAGCGTCGGGACTGGTAGCGGGAGGGGTAGCCCCTACGAGCAGTACTTC
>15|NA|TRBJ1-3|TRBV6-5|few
CASSHSPGSGNTIYF
TGTGCCAGCAGTCACTCTCCGGGCTCTGGAAACACCATATATTTT
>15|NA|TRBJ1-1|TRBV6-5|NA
CASSYSGQLNTEAFF
TGTGCCAGCAGTTACTCTGGACAACTTAACACTGAAGCTTTCTTT
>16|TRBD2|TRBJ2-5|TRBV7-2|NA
CASSLTASGGQETQYF
TGTGCCAGCAGCTTAACGGCTAGCGGGGGGCAAGAGACCCAGTACTTC
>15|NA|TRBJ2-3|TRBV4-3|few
CASSLQAGYTDTQYF
TGCGCCAGCAGCCTCCAGGCAGGGTACACAGATACGCAGTATTTT
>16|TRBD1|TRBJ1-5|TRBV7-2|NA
CASSLAAGQGSQPQHF
TGTGCCAGCAGCTTAGCGGCGGGACAGGGGAGTCAGCCCCAGCATTTT
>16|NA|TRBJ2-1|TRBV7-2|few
CASSLFGGRVSDEQFF
TGTGCCAGCAGCTTATTCGGGGGACGGGTTTCCGATGAGCAGTTCTTC
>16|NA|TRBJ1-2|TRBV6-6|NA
CASSPRGEPFNYGYTF
TGTGCCAGCAGTCCCCGCGGGGAACCATTTAACTATGGCTACACCTTC
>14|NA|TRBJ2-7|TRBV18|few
CASSPQGGTYEQYF
TGTGCCAGCTCACCACAGGGGGGGACCTACGAGCAGTACTTC